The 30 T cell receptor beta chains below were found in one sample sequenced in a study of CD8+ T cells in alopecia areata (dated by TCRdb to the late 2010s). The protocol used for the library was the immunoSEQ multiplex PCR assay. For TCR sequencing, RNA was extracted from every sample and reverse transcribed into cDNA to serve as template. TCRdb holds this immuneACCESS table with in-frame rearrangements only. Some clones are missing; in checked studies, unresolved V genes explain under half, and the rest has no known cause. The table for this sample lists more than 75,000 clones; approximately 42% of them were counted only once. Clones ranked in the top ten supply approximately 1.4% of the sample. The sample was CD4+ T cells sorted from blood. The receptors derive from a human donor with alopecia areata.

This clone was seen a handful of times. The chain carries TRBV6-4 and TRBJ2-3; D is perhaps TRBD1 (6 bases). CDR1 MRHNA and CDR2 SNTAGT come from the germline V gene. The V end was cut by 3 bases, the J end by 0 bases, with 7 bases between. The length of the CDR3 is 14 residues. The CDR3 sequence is CASSEGASTDTQYF. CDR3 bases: TGTGCCAGCAGTGAGGGGGCTAGCACAGATACGCAGTATTTT.

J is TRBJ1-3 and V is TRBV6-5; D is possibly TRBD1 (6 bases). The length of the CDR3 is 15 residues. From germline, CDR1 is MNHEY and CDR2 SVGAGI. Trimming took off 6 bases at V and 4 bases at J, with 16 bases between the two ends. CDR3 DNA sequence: TGTGCCAGCAGAACAACCCAGGGGTCGGGAAACACCATATATTTT. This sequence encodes CASRTTQGSGNTIYF.

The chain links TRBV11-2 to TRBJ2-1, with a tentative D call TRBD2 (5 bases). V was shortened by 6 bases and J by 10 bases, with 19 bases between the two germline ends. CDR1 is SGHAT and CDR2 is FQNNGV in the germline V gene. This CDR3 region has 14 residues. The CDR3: CASSLRGPGYEQFF. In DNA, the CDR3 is TGTGCCAGCAGTTTACGTGGGCCGGGGTACGAGCAGTTCTTC. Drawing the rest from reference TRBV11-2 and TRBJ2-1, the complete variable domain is EAGVAQSPRYKIIEKRQSVAFWCNPISGHATLYWYQQILGQGPKLLIQFQNNGVVDDSQLPKDRFSAERLKGVDSTLKIQPAKLEDSAVYLCASSLRGPGYEQFFGPGTRLTVL.

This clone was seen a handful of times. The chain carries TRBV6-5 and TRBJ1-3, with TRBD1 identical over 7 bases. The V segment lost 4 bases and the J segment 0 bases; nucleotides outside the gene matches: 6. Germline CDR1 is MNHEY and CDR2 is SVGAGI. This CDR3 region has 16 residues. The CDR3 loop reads CASSSTGESSGNTIYF. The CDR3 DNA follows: TGTGCCAGCAGTTCCACAGGGGAGAGCTCTGGAAACACCATATATTTT.

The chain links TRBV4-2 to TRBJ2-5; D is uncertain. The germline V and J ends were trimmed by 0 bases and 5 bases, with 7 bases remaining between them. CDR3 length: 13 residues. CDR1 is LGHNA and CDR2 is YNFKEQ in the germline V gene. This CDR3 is CASSQDYGETQYF. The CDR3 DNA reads TGTGCCAGCAGCCAAGACTACGGGGAGACCCAGTACTTC.

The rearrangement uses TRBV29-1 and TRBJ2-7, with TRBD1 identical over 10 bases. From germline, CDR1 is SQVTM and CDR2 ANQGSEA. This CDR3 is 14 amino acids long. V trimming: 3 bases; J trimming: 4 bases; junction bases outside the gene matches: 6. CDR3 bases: TGCAGCGTTGAGGGGACAGGGGTAAGATACGAGCAGTACTTC. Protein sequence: CSVEGTGVRYEQYF.

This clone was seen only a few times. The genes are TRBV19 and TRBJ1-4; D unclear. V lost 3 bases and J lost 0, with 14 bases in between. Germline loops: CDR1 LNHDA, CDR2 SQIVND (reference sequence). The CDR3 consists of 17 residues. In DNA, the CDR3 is TGTGCCAGTAGTATTTCTCGGCTCACTGCAACTAATGAAAAACTGTTTTTT. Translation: CASSISRLTATNEKLFF.

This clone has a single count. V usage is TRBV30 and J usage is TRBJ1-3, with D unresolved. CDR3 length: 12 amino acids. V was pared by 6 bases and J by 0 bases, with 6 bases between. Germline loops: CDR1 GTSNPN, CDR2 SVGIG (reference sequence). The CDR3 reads CACKNSGNTIYF. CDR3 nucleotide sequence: TGTGCCTGCAAAAACTCTGGAAACACCATATATTTT. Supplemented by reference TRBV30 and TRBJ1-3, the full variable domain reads SQTIHQWPATLVQPVGSPLSLECTVEGTSNPNLYWYRQAAGRGLQLLFYSVGIGQISSEVPQNLSASRPQDRQFILSSKKLLLSDSGFYLCACKNSGNTIYFGEGSWLTVV.

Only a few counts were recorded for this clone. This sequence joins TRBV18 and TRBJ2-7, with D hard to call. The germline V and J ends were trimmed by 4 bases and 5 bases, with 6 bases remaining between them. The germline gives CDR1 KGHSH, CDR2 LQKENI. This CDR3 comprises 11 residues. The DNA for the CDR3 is TGTGCCAGCTCACGTACAGACGAGCAGTACTTC. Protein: CASSRTDEQYF.

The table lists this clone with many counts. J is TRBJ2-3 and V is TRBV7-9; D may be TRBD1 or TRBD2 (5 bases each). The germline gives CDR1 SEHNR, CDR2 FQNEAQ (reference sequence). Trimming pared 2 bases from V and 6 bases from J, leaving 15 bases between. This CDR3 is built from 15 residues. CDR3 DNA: TGTGCCAGCAGCTTAACGACGGGGACCCACGATACGCAGTATTTT. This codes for CASSLTTGTHDTQYF.

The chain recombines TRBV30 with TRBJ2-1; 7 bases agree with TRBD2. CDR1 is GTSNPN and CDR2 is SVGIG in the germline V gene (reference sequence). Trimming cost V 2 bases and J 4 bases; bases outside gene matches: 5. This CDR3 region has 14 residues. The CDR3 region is CAWSQTSRYNEQFF. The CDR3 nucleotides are TGTGCCTGGAGTCAGACTAGCAGGTACAATGAGCAGTTCTTC.

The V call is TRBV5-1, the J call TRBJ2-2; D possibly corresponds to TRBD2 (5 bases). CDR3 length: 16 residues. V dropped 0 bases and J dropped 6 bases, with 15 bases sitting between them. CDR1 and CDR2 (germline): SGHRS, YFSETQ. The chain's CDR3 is CASSLAERESAGELFF. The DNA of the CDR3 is TGCGCCAGCAGCTTGGCGGAGAGGGAATCCGCCGGGGAGCTGTTTTTT.

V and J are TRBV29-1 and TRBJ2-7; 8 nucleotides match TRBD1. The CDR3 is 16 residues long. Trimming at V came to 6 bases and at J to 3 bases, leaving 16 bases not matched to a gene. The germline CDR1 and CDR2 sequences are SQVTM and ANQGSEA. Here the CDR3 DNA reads TGCAGCGTCTGGGAAGCTCGGACAGGGAGCAACTACGAGCAGTACTTC. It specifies CSVWEARTGSNYEQYF.

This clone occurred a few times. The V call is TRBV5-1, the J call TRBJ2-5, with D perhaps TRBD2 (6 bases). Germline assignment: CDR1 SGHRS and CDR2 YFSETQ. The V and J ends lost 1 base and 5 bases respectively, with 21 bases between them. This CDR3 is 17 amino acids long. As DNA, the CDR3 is TGCGCCAGCAGCTTGAGGATAGCGGATGGGGTTAAGGAGACCCAGTACTTC. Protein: CASSLRIADGVKETQYF.

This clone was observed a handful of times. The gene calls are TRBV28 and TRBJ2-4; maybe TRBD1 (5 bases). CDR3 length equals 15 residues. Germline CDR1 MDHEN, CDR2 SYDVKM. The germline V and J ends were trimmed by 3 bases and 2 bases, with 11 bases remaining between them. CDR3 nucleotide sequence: TGTGCCAGCAGTTTTCTCTCAGGGACCAAAAACATTCAGTACTTC. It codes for CASSFLSGTKNIQYF.

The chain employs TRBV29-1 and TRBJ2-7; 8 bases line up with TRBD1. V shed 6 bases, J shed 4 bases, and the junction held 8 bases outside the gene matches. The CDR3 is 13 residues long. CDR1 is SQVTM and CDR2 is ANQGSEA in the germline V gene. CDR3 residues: CSVMDRAIYEQYF. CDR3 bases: TGCAGCGTGATGGACAGGGCCATATACGAGCAGTACTTC.

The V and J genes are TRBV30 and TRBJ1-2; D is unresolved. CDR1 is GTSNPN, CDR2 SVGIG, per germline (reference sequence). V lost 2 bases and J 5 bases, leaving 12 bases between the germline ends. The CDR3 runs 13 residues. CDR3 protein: CAWSTLAGYGYTF. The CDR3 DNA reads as TGTGCCTGGAGTACCCTGGCGGGATATGGCTACACCTTC. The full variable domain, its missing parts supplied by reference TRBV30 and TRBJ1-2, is SQTIHQWPATLVQPVGSPLSLECTVEGTSNPNLYWYRQAAGRGLQLLFYSVGIGQISSEVPQNLSASRPQDRQFILSSKKLLLSDSGFYLCAWSTLAGYGYTFGSGTRLTVV.

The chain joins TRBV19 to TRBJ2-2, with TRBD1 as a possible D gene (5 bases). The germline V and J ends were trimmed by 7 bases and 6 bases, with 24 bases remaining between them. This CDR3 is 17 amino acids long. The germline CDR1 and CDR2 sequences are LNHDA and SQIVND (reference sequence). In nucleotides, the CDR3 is TGTGCCAGTACCACAGGAATGGGGCAGGGCGGCGCCGGGGAGCTGTTTTTT. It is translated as CASTTGMGQGGAGELFF.

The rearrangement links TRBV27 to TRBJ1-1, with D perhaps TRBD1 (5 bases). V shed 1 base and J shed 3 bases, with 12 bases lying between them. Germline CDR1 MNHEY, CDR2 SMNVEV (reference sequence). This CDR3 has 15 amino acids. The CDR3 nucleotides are TGTGCCAGCAGTTTATGGGGGGGGAAGGACACTGAAGCTTTCTTT. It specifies CASSLWGGKDTEAFF.

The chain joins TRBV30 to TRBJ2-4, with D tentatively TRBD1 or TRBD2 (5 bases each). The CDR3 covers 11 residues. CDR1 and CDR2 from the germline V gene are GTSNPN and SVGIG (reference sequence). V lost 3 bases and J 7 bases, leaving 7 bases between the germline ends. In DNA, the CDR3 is TGTGCCTGGAGGGGACGGAACATTCAGTACTTC. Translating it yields CAWRGRNIQYF.

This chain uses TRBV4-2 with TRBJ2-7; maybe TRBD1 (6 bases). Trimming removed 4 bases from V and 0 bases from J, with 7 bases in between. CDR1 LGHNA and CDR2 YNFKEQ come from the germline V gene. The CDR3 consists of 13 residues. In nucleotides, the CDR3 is TGTGCCAGCAGCCCACAGGGCTCCTACGAGCAGTACTTC. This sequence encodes CASSPQGSYEQYF.

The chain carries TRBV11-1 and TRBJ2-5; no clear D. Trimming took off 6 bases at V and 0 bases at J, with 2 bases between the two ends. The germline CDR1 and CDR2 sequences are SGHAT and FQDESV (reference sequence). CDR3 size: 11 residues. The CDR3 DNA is TGTGCCAGCAGTTACCAAGAGACCCAGTACTTC. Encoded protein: CASSYQETQYF. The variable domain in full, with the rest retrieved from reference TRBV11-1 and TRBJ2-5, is EAEVAQSPRYKITEKSQAVAFWCDPISGHATLYWYRQILGQGPELLVQFQDESVVDDSQLPKDRFSAERLKGVDSTLKIQPAELGDSAMYLCASSYQETQYFGPGTRLLVL.

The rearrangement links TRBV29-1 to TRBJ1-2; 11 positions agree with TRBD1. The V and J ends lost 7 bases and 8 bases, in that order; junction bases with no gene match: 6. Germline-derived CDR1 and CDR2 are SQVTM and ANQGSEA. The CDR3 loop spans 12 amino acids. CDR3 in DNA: TGCAGCGAGTGGGACAGGGGGAAAGGCTACACCTTC. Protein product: CSEWDRGKGYTF.

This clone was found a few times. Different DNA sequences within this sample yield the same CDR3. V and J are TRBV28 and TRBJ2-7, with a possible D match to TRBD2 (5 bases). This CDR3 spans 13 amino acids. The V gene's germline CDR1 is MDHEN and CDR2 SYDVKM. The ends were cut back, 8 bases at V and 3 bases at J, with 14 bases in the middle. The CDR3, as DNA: TGTGCCAGCCTTGGGGAGACTAACTACGAGCAGTACTTC. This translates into CASLGETNYEQYF.

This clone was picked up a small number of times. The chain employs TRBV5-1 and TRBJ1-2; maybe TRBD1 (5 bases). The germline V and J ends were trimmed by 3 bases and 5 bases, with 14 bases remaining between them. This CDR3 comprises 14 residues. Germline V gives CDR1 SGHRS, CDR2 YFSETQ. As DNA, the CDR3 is TGCGCCAGCAGCTCCCCGGGACTCACTTATGGCTACACCTTC. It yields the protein CASSSPGLTYGYTF. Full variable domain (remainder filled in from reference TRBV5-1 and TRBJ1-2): KAGVTQTPRYLIKTRGQQVTLSCSPISGHRSVSWYQQTPGQGLQFLFEYFSETQRNKGNFPGRFSGRQFSNSRSEMNVSTLELGDSALYLCASSSPGLTYGYTFGSGTRLTVV.

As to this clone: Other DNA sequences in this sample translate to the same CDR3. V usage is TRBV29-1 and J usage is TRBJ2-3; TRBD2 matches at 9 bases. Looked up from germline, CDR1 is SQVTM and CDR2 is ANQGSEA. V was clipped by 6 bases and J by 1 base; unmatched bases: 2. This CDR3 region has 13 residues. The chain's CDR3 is CSVRLAGTDTQYF. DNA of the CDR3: TGCAGCGTGAGACTAGCGGGCACAGATACGCAGTATTTT.

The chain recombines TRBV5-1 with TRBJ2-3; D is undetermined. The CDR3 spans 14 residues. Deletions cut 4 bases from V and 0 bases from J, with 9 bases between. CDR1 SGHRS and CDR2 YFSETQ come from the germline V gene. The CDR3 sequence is CASSQDTSTDTQYF. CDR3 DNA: TGCGCCAGCAGCCAGGATACTAGCACAGATACGCAGTATTTT.

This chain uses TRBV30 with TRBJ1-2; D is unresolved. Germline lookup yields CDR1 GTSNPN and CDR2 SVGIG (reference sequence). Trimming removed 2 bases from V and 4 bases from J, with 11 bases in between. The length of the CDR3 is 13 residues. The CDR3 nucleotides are TGTGCCTGGAGTCCTAGGATGGCCTATGGCTACACCTTC. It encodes CAWSPRMAYGYTF. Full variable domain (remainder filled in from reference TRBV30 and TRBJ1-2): SQTIHQWPATLVQPVGSPLSLECTVEGTSNPNLYWYRQAAGRGLQLLFYSVGIGQISSEVPQNLSASRPQDRQFILSSKKLLLSDSGFYLCAWSPRMAYGYTFGSGTRLTVV.

The CDR3 DNA is TGTGCCAGCAGTGAGGTGGGGGAGGGTCAGCCCCAGCATTTT. As protein: CASSEVGEGQPQHF. This rearrangement joins TRBV25-1 to TRBJ1-5; the D gene is possibly TRBD1 (5 bases). Germline values: CDR1 MGHDK, CDR2 SYGVNS. There are 14 residues in the CDR3. The germline V and J ends were trimmed by 3 bases and 6 bases, with 12 bases remaining between them. The variable domain in full, with the rest retrieved from reference TRBV25-1 and TRBJ1-5, is EADIYQTPRYLVIGTGKKITLECSQTMGHDKMYWYQQDPGMELHLIHYSYGVNSTEKGDLSSESTVSRIRTEHFPLTLESARPSHTSQYLCASSEVGEGQPQHFGDGTRLSIL.

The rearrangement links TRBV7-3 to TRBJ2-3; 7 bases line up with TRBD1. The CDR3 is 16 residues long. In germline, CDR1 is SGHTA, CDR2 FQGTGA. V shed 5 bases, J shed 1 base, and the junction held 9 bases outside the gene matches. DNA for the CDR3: TGTGCCAGCAGCCCCTGGCGGACAGGCGGCACAGATACGCAGTATTTT. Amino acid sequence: CASSPWRTGGTDTQYF.